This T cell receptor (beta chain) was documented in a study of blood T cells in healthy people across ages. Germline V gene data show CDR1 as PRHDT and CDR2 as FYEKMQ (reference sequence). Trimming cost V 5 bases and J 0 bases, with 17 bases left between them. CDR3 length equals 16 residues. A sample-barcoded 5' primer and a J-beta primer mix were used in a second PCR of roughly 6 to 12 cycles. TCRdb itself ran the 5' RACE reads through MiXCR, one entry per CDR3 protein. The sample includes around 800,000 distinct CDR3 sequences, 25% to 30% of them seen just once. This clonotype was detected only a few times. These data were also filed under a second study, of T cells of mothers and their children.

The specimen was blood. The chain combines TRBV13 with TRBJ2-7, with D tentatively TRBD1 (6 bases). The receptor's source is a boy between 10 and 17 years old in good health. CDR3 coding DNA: TGTGCCAGCAGCACCAACAGGGACCCAACCTCCTACGAGCAGTACTTC. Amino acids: CASSTNRDPTSYEQYF.